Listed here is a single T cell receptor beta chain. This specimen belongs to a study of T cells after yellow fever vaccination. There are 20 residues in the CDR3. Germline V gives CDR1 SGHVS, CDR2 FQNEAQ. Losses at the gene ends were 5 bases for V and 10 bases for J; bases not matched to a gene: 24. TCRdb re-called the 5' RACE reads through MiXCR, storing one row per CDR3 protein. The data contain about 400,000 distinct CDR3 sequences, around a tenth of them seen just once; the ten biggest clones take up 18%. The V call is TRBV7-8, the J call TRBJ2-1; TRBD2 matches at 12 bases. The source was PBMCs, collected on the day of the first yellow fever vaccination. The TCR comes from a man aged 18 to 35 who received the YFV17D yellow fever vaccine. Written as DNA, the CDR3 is TGTGCCAGCAGCGCGGACCGACTAGCGGGGGAACTGATTTATGGTGGGGAGCAGTTCTTC. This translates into CASSADRLAGELIYGGEQFF. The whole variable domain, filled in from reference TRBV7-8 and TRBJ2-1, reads GAGVSQSPRYKVAKRGQDVALRCDPISGHVSLFWYQQALGQGPEFLTYFQNEAQLDKSGLPSDRFFAERPEGSVSTLKIQRTQQEDSAVYLCASSADRLAGELIYGGEQFFGPGTRLTVL.